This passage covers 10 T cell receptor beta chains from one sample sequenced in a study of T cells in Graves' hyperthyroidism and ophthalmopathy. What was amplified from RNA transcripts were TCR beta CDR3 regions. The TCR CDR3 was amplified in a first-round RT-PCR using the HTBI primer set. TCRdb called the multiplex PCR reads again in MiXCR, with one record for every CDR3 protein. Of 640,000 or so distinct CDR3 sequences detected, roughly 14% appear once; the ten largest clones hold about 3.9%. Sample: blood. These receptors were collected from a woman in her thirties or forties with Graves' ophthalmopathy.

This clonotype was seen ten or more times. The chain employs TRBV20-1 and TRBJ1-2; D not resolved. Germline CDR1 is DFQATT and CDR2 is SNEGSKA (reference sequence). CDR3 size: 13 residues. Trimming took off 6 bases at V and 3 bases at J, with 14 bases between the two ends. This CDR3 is CSADPTDHYGYTF. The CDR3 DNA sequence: TGCAGTGCCGACCCAACAGACCACTATGGCTACACCTTC.

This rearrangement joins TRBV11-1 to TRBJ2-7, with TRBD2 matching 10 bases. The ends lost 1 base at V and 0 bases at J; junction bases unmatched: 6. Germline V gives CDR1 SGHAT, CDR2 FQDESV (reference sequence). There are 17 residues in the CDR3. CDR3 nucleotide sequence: TGTGCCAGCAGCTTAGGATCTAGCGGGGGATACTCCTACGAGCAGTACTTC. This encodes CASSLGSSGGYSYEQYF.

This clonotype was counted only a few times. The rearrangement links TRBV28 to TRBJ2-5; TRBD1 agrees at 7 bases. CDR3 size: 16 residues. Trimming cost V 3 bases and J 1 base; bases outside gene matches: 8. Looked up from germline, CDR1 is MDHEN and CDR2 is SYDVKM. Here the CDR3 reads CASSFPRRGFQETQYF. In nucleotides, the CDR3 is TGTGCCAGCAGTTTCCCGCGCAGGGGGTTCCAAGAGACCCAGTACTTC. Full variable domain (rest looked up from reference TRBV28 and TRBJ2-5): DVKVTQSSRYLVKRTGEKVFLECVQDMDHENMFWYRQDPGLGLRLIYFSYDVKMKEKGDIPEGYSVSREKKERFSLILESASTNQTSMYLCASSFPRRGFQETQYFGPGTRLLVL.

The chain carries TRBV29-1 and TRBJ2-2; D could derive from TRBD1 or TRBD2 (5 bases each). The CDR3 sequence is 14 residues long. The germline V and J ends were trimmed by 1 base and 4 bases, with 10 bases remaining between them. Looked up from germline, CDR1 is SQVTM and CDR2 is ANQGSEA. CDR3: CSVEGVGTTGELFF. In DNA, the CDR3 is TGCAGCGTTGAAGGCGTTGGGACCACCGGGGAGCTGTTTTTT.

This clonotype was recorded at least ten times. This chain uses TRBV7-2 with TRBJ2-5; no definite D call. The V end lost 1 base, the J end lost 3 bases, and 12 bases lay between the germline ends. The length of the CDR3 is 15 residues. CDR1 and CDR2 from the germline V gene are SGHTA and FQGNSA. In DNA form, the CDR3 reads TGTGCCAGCAGCTTAGTGAAACAGCCAGAAGAGACCCAGTACTTC. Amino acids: CASSLVKQPEETQYF.

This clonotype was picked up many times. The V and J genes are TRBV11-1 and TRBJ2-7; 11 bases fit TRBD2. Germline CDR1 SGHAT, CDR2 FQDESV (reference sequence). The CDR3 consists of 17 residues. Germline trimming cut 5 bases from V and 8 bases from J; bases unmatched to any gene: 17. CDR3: CASSPGLAEARRTQQYF. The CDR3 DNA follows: TGTGCCAGCAGCCCGGGACTAGCGGAAGCCCGCCGTACCCAGCAGTACTTC. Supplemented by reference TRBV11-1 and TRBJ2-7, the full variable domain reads EAEVAQSPRYKITEKSQAVAFWCDPISGHATLYWYRQILGQGPELLVQFQDESVVDDSQLPKDRFSAERLKGVDSTLKIQPAELGDSAMYLCASSPGLAEARRTQQYFGPGTRLTVT.

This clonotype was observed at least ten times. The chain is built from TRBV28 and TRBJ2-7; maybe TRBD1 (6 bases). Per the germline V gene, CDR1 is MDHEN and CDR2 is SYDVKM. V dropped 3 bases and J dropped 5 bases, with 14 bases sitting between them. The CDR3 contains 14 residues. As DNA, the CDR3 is TGTGCCAGCAGTTTTTTCAGGGGAGCCCACGAGCAGTACTTC. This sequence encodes CASSFFRGAHEQYF.

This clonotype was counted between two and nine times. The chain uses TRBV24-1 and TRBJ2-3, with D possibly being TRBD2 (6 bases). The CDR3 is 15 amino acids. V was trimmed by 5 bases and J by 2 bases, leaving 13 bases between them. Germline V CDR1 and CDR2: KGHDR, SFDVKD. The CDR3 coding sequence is TGTGCCACCAGTGGAATTCGGGACTTCACAGATACGCAGTATTTT. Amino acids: CATSGIRDFTDTQYF.

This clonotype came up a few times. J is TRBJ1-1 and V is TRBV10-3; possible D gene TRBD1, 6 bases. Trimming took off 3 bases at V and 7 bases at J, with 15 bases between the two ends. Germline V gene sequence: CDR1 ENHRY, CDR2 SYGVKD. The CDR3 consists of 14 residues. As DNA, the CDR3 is TGTGCCATCAGTGATTTGCAGGGGTACGGTGAAGCTTTCTTT. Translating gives CAISDLQGYGEAFF.

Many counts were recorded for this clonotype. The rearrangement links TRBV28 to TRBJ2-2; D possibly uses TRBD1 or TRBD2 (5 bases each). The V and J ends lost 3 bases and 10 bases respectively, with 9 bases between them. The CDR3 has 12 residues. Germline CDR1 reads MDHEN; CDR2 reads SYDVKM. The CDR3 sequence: CASSFGGAELFF. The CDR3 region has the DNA TGTGCCAGCAGTTTTGGGGGTGCGGAGCTGTTTTTT.